The 24 T cell receptor beta chains given below trace back to one sample, sequenced in a study of identical twins. One entry per CDR3 protein, called by TCRdb with MiXCR from the 5' RACE reads. The data show 550,000 to 700,000 distinct CDR3 sequences, around 9.6% seen once. The sample also formed part of further work on yellow fever vaccine responses in identical twins.

The sequencing input was PBMCs. The receptor set was obtained from a woman in her late teens or twenties in good health.

This clonotype was recorded many times. The V gene is TRBV4-3, the J gene TRBJ2-2, with 8 bases fitting TRBD2. V trimming: 3 bases; J trimming: 1 base; junction bases outside the gene matches: 10. Germline CDR1 LGHNA, CDR2 YSLEER. The CDR3 has 18 residues. The CDR3 loop is CASSHPGRREENTGELFF. CDR3 DNA: TGCGCCAGCAGCCACCCCGGACGGCGGGAGGAGAACACCGGGGAGCTGTTTTTT.

This clonotype was detected many times. This rearrangement joins TRBV24-1 to TRBJ2-5; 8 positions agree with TRBD1. Per the germline V gene, CDR1 is KGHDR and CDR2 is SFDVKD. The V and J ends lost 2 bases and 5 bases, in that order; junction bases with no gene match: 9. The CDR3 length is 16 residues. CDR3 nucleotides: TGTGCCACCAGTGATTCCCGCAGGGGGCTGGAGGAGACCCAGTACTTC. This codes for CATSDSRRGLEETQYF.

This clonotype has just a few counts. Because it lacks the conserved phenylalanine or tryptophan at the end, this CDR3 is likely a read error. It is unclear where the CDR3 begins or ends on the DNA, so no DNA is shown, and the CDR3 is as TCRdb lists it. This rearrangement joins TRBV28 to TRBJ1-2; the D segment call TRBD1 is taken from the table without a DNA check. The CDR3 spans 13 residues, counting both ends. Germline values: CDR1 MDHEN, CDR2 SYDVKM. CDR3 loop: CASSSGTLEPDLV.

Only a few counts were recorded for this clonotype. The V and J genes are TRBV5-6 and TRBJ2-6; 7 bases align to TRBD1. Germline V lookup: CDR1 SGHDT, CDR2 YYEEEE. The J segment lost 0 bases and the V segment lost 3 bases, leaving 9 bases of the junction unmatched. This CDR3 has 18 residues. This CDR3 reads CASSYPGQLNSGANVLTF. CDR3 nucleotides: TGTGCCAGCAGCTATCCGGGACAGCTCAACTCTGGGGCCAACGTCCTGACTTTC.

This clonotype was detected only a few times. This chain joins TRBV4-3 and TRBJ2-3; D not certain. Trimming removed 1 base at V and 4 bases at J, with 6 bases between. Germline V CDR1 and CDR2: LGHNA, YSLEER. This CDR3 has 13 amino acids. This CDR3 is CASSQGTPDTQYF. The CDR3 nucleotides read TGCGCCAGCAGCCAAGGGACCCCAGATACGCAGTATTTT.

The chain recombines TRBV5-1 with TRBJ2-7; the D is unclear. CDR1 is SGHRS, CDR2 YFSETQ, per germline. The V gene lost 5 bases and the J gene lost 4 bases, with 13 bases spanning the gap. The CDR3 is 13 amino acids. This CDR3 reads CASSEDPLYEQYF. Written as DNA, the CDR3 is TGCGCCAGCAGTGAGGACCCCCTATACGAGCAGTACTTC.

The chain has TRBV4-2 and TRBJ2-5, with 12 bases lining up with TRBD2. The V gene end was trimmed by 1 base and the J gene end by 5 bases; junction bases not matched to a gene: 5. The germline CDR1 and CDR2 sequences are LGHNA and YNFKEQ. CDR3 length equals 16 residues. CDR3 protein: CASSQAGLAGLETQYF. The CDR3 DNA reads as TGTGCCAGCAGCCAAGCAGGACTAGCGGGGTTGGAGACCCAGTACTTC.

The chain couples TRBV25-1 to TRBJ2-3, with 10 bases that match TRBD2. This CDR3 is built from 13 residues. CDR1 is MGHDK and CDR2 is SYGVNS in the germline V gene. With V trimmed by 8 bases and J by 5 bases, 4 bases remained unmatched. This CDR3 is CASGPSGGDTQYF. CDR3 bases: TGTGCCAGCGGGCCTAGCGGGGGAGATACGCAGTATTTT.

This clonotype occurred a few times. The gene calls are TRBV29-1 and TRBJ2-7; 8 nucleotides line up with TRBD2. The CDR3 covers 14 residues. Germline loops: CDR1 SQVTM, CDR2 ANQGSEA. Trimming removed 4 bases from V and 3 bases from J; junction bases left unmatched: 8. The CDR3 sequence is CSVGGSGDHYEQYF. CDR3 sequence (DNA): TGCAGCGTTGGTGGTAGCGGGGATCACTACGAGCAGTACTTC.

This clonotype occurred a few times. The V and J genes are TRBV20-1 and TRBJ1-4, with no clear D. CDR3 length equals 13 residues. With 4 bases removed from V and 3 bases from J, the gap between germline ends came to 9 bases. Per the germline V gene, CDR1 is DFQATT and CDR2 is SNEGSKA (reference sequence). CDR3 in amino acids: CSAKGDANEKLFF. The CDR3 bases are TGCAGTGCTAAAGGCGATGCTAATGAAAAACTGTTTTTT.

This clonotype has a handful of counts. The J gene is TRBJ2-1, the V gene TRBV11-1; 15 positions match TRBD2. CDR1 and CDR2 from the germline V gene are SGHAT and FQDESV (reference sequence). This CDR3 is 19 amino acids long. V was pared by 1 base and J by 4 bases, with 8 bases of the junction left unmatched. The CDR3 nucleotides read TGTGCCAGCAGCTTAGATAAAGGGACTAGCGGGGGGCCTTACAATGAGCAGTTCTTC. This translates into CASSLDKGTSGGPYNEQFF.

This clonotype has more than one count but fewer than ten. The CDR3 coding sequence is TGTGCCAGCAGCGGAGTCTCCTCTGGAAACACCATATATTTT. This encodes CASSGVSSGNTIYF. The chain has TRBV9 and TRBJ1-3; unclear D gene. The CDR3 runs 14 residues. The germline V gene encodes CDR1 SGDLS and CDR2 YYNGEE. The V and J ends lost 3 bases and 0 bases respectively, with 7 bases between them.

The chain employs TRBV10-3 and TRBJ2-2; 14 nucleotides agree with TRBD2. Germline lookup yields CDR1 ENHRY and CDR2 SYGVKD. V lost 7 bases and J lost 1; bases outside the gene matches: 5. This CDR3 contains 17 residues. The chain's CDR3 is CAITGTSGSENTGELFF. The CDR3 bases are TGTGCCATCACCGGGACTAGCGGGAGCGAGAACACCGGGGAGCTGTTTTTT.

Many counts were recorded for this clonotype. This chain uses TRBV20-1 with TRBJ2-7; 10 nucleotides match TRBD1. V gave up 6 bases and J gave up 3 bases; unmatched junction bases: 5. The CDR3 runs to 13 residues. Looked up from germline, CDR1 is DFQATT and CDR2 is SNEGSKA (reference sequence). CDR3 protein: CSANRDRGYEQYF. CDR3 coding DNA: TGCAGTGCCAACCGGGACAGGGGCTACGAGCAGTACTTC.

The chain couples TRBV4-3 to TRBJ2-1; TRBD2 matches 9 bases. V lost 0 bases to trimming and J lost 0 bases; unmatched junction nucleotides: 12. Germline V gene data show CDR1 as LGHNA and CDR2 as YSLEER. The CDR3 spans 20 residues. The CDR3 nucleotides are TGCGCCAGCAGCCAAGACAGCCTAGCGGGACTCTCAAGCTCCTACAATGAGCAGTTCTTC. Translating gives CASSQDSLAGLSSSYNEQFF.

This clonotype was recorded at least ten times. The chain links TRBV2 to TRBJ1-5, with D uncertain. Germline loops: CDR1 SNHLY, CDR2 FYNNEI. The V gene lost 7 bases and the J gene lost 4 bases, with 8 bases spanning the gap. The length of the CDR3 is 12 residues. The CDR3 DNA is TGTGCCAGCAATCAAGAAAATCAGCCCCAGCATTTT. This gives the protein CASNQENQPQHF. Filled out from reference TRBV2 and TRBJ1-5, the complete variable domain reads EPEVTQTPSHQVTQMGQEVILRCVPISNHLYFYWYRQILGQKVEFLVSFYNNEISEKSEIFDDQFSVERPDGSNFTLKIRSTKLEDSAMYFCASNQENQPQHFGDGTRLSIL.

There are a few counts of this clonotype. The chain couples TRBV5-1 to TRBJ1-1; D is unclear. CDR1 and CDR2 from the germline V gene are SGHRS and YFSETQ. The CDR3 has 12 residues. Trimming cost V 0 bases and J 11 bases, with 11 bases left between them. The CDR3 DNA is TGCGCCAGCAGCTTGGATGGGCCGGGGGCTTTCTTT. It encodes CASSLDGPGAFF.

The chain is built from TRBV6-5 and TRBJ1-2; 7 positions agree with TRBD1. The CDR3 consists of 15 residues. Germline CDR1 and CDR2: MNHEY and SVGAGI. Trimming removed 1 base from V and 4 bases from J; junction bases left unmatched: 6. The CDR3 region has the DNA TGTGCCAGCAGTTACTTGGCAGGGGGTGGCTATGGCTACACCTTC. Protein: CASSYLAGGGYGYTF.

This clonotype appeared a few times. The V call is TRBV20-1, the J call TRBJ2-3; D unclear. Germline V gives CDR1 DFQATT, CDR2 SNEGSKA (reference sequence). Trimming shortened V by 0 bases and J by 5 bases, and 15 bases separated the two germline ends. The CDR3 runs to 15 residues. The DNA of the CDR3 is TGCAGTGCTAGAGACCCGGTTTCGAAAGTAGATACGCAGTATTTT. This encodes CSARDPVSKVDTQYF.

This clonotype was seen ten or more times. The chain combines TRBV5-1 with TRBJ2-3; 9 bases line up with TRBD2. The CDR3 has 17 amino acids. Germline CDR1 is SGHRS and CDR2 is YFSETQ. V lost 4 bases to trimming and J lost 2 bases; unmatched junction nucleotides: 11. In nucleotides, the CDR3 is TGCGCCAGCAGCACCTTCTTAGCGGGAGTTGTCACAGATACGCAGTATTTT. It yields the protein CASSTFLAGVVTDTQYF.

This clonotype showed up many times. The chain has TRBV9 and TRBJ2-3, with D possibly being TRBD2 (6 bases). The CDR3 covers 15 residues. Trimming took 2 bases from V and 6 from J, leaving 16 bases between them. The germline CDR1 and CDR2 sequences are SGDLS and YYNGEE. CDR3 residues: CASSVGGEGFDTQYF. CDR3 nucleotide sequence: TGTGCCAGCAGCGTTGGCGGGGAAGGATTTGATACGCAGTATTTT. The whole variable domain, filled in from reference TRBV9 and TRBJ2-3, reads DSGVTQTPKHLITATGQRVTLRCSPRSGDLSVYWYQQSLDQGLQFLIQYYNGEERAKGNILERFSAQQFPDLHSELNLSSLELGDSALYFCASSVGGEGFDTQYFGPGTRLTVL.

The chain employs TRBV20-1 and TRBJ2-5; 9 positions match TRBD2. J lost 3 bases, V lost 0 bases, and 8 bases had no gene match. Germline assignment: CDR1 DFQATT and CDR2 SNEGSKA (reference sequence). CDR3 length equals 16 residues. CDR3 sequence reads: CSARDYQTSGEETQYF. The CDR3 bases are TGCAGTGCTAGAGATTACCAGACTAGCGGAGAAGAGACCCAGTACTTC.

Written as DNA, the CDR3 is TGTGCCAGCAGCCTCTGGGACAGGGAAACGGAGACCCAGTACTTC. Its translation: CASSLWDRETETQYF. The chain is built from TRBV7-2 and TRBJ2-5; 9 bases line up with TRBD1. The CDR3 consists of 15 residues. Trimming cost V 5 bases and J 5 bases; bases outside gene matches: 9. Germline V CDR1 and CDR2: SGHTA, FQGNSA.

This clonotype came up many times. CDR3 loop: CSVVREGHTDTQYF. The CDR3 bases are TGCAGCGTTGTCCGGGAGGGGCACACAGATACGCAGTATTTT. The rearrangement joins TRBV29-1 to TRBJ2-3; 8 bases match TRBD2. Germline V CDR1 and CDR2: SQVTM, ANQGSEA. V was pared by 4 bases and J by 2 bases, with 5 bases of the junction left unmatched. The CDR3 contains 14 residues.